The following is a T cell receptor beta chain sequence with its context. These data originate in a study of blood T cell repertoires in COVID-19. Study as a whole: Material from acute and convalescent COVID-19 was sourced from the United States, Italy and Spain. PBMCs, B-cell-depleted T cells, or T cells provided the cDNA or gDNA that made up the material.

The CDR3 loop spans 16 amino acids. V lost 0 bases and J 2 bases, leaving 13 bases between the germline ends. The germline CDR1 and CDR2 sequences are MGHDK and SYGVNS. The method was immunoSEQ multiplex PCR; TCRdb's version includes in-frame clones alone and lacks a portion of them. The table includes 300,000 to 400,000 clones, approximately 86% detected once. Participants' reported clinical history set cohort assignment. The chain has TRBV25-1 and TRBJ2-5, with D possibly matching TRBD1 (6 bases). This sequence was found in a woman between 35 and 50 years old with acute COVID-19. Sequenced sample: PBMCs or T cells enriched from blood (not recorded which). This CDR3 reads CASSEYGAGVQETQYF. The CDR3 nucleotides are TGTGCCAGCAGTGAATATGGGGCAGGGGTACAAGAGACCCAGTACTTC.